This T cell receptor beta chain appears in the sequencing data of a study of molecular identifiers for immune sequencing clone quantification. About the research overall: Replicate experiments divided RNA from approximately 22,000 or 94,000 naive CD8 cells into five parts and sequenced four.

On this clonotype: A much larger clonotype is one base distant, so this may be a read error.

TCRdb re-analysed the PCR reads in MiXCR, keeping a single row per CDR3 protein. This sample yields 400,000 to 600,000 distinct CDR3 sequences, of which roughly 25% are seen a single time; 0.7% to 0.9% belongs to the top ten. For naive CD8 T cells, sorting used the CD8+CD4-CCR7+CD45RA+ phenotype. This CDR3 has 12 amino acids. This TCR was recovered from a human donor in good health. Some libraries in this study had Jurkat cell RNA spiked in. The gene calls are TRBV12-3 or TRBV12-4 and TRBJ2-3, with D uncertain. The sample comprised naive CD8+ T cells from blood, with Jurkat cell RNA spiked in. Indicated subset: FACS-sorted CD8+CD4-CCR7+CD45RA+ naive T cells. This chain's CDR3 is CACSLGVDTQYF. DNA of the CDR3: TGTGCCTGCAGTTTAGGTGTAGATACGCAGTATTTT.